One and the same sample provided the 3 T cell receptor beta chains below, sequenced in a study of blood T cell repertoires in COVID-19 (dated by TCRdb to 2018 to 2021). Receptors were amplified or captured by the immunoSEQ multiplex PCR assay. Not all clones reach the TCRdb copy of this immuneACCESS table, which keeps in-frame sequences only. Checked studies attribute under half of the gap to unresolved V genes and leave the rest unexplained. Counted in this sample were about 85,000 clones; 90% of them appeared once. About 4.3% of the sample comes from the top ten. The sequenced sample was peripheral blood. The receptors here all came from an elderly woman with active or convalescent COVID-19.

This rearrangement joins TRBV21-1 to TRBJ2-1; TRBD2, the table's D call, lacks a check against the DNA. TRBV21-1 is marked as a pseudogene. This CDR3 is 15 amino acids long. The CDR3 reads CASSKVAAGRAEQFF. In DNA, the CDR3 is TGTGCCAGCAGCAAAGTGGCGGCGGGACGCGCTGAGCAGTTCTTC.

The rearrangement links TRBV7-9 to TRBJ1-4, with D possibly TRBD1 on 6 matching bases. Per the germline V gene, CDR1 is SEHNR and CDR2 is FQNEAQ (reference sequence). Deletions cut 2 bases from V and 13 bases from J, with 11 bases between. CDR3 length: 12 amino acids. The CDR3 protein is CASSLINRVLFF. The CDR3 nucleotides read TGTGCCAGCAGCTTAATTAACAGGGTACTGTTTTTT.

The chain uses TRBV28 and TRBJ2-7; 8 bases match TRBD2. Trimming at V came to 5 bases and at J to 6 bases, leaving 12 bases not matched to a gene. The CDR3 totals 15 residues. The V gene's germline CDR1 is MDHEN and CDR2 SYDVKM. The CDR3 loop is CASSHHAGGRGEQYF. The CDR3 nucleotides are TGTGCCAGCAGTCACCACGCGGGAGGCAGAGGCGAGCAGTACTTC.